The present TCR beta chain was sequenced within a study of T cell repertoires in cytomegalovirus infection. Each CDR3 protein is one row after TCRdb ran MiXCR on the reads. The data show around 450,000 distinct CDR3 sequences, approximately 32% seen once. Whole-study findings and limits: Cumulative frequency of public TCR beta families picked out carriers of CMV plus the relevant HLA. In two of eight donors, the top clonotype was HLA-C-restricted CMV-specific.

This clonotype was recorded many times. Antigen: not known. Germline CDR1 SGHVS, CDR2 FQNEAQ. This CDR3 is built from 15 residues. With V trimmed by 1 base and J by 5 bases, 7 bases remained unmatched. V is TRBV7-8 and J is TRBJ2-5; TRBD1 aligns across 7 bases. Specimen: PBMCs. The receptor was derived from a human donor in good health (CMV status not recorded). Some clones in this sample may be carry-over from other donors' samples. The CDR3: CASSLGVTGAETQYF. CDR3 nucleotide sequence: TGTGCCAGCAGCTTAGGGGTTACAGGGGCCGAGACCCAGTACTTC.